Below, one T cell receptor beta chain is given with its context. What it binds is unknown. This sample stems from a study of shared clonotypes between healthy human individuals. General study points: Relative to their counterparts shared across all four donors, non-shared clonotypes exhibited diminished generation probabilities. In a handful of donors, about 5% of naive CD4 clonotypes appeared in common. Among donors, sharing of clonotypes was expected to be affected by sequencing depth.

V shed 0 bases and J 4 bases; nucleotides not matched to a gene: 9. CDR1 and CDR2 (germline): SGHAT, FQNNGV. CDR3 length: 17 residues. CD45RO negativity and positive selection for CCR7 defined naive CD8 cells, a population that excluded terminally differentiated effector memory CD45RA+ cells. The assay ran at deep level. Assay: immunoSEQ multiplex PCR; the TCRdb copy retains only in-frame clones and omits some. Of roughly 2,000,000 clones listed, roughly 93% are singletons. This receptor was taken from a man aged 18 to 29 in good health. Some clones in this sample may be carry-over from other donors' samples. The V call is TRBV11-2, the J call TRBJ2-1, with TRBD2 identical over 7 bases. The source material was naive CD8+ T cells from PBMCs. CDR3 region: CASSLDLADPLYNEQFF. The CDR3 nucleotides are TGTGCCAGCAGCTTAGATCTAGCGGACCCATTATACAATGAGCAGTTCTTC.